This T cell receptor beta chain was captured by sequencing in a study of cytomegalovirus exposure and HLA in healthy donors. Broader study findings: The study assumed roughly uniform donor sequencing depth for presence/absence analyses. In a later analysis, a missense DCLRE1C variant was linked to TCR beta V- and J-gene trimming. Earlier analysis yielded a pattern in which most TCR beta V segments were productive about 90% or about 30% of the time.

Notes on this clone: What it binds is not known.

60 Vbeta and 13 Jbeta primers were used in PCR. Using immunoSEQ multiplex PCR, the repertoire was profiled, and TCRdb retains in-frame clones only, with some absent. Of tens of thousands of clones listed, less than 75% are singletons. The TCR sequence derives from a young man in good health and CMV-seronegative. Sequenced input: PBMCs.

CDR3 sequence reads: CASRGLAGGIETQYF. The CDR3 nucleotides are TGTGCCAGCAGAGGACTAGCGGGAGGTATAGAGACCCAGTACTTC. V usage is TRBV7-6 and J usage is TRBJ2-5; 14 nucleotides agree with TRBD2. V was clipped by 6 bases and J by 4 bases; unmatched bases: 4. Germline lookup yields CDR1 SGHVS and CDR2 FNYEAQ. There are 15 residues in the CDR3.